These T cell receptor beta chains were read from a single sample in a study of monozygotic twins with inflammatory bowel disease. TCRdb reprocessed the 5' RACE reads, with one entry per CDR3 protein and no DNA. The listing contains some 150,000 distinct CDR3 sequences. Material: blood. All receptors come from a human donor with ulcerative colitis or Crohn's disease, or a healthy co-twin of an affected twin (not recorded which). The CDR3 runs from the conserved cysteine through the conserved F or W.

V,J,CDR3
TRBV27,TRBJ2-1,CASSLYGEQFF
TRBV5-6,TRBJ1-1,CASSRDTDTEAFF
TRBV12-3/TRBV12-4,TRBJ2-7,CASSPPESPYEQYF
TRBV11-2,TRBJ2-1,CASSPRSISSYNEQFF
TRBV20-1,TRBJ1-4,CSARGLRTTNEKLFF
TRBV20-1,TRBJ2-1,CSARDFRLASNEQFF
TRBV29-1,TRBJ2-7,CSVEDHPYEQYF
TRBV5-5,TRBJ1-6,CASSLDQGAGSPLHF
TRBV12-3/TRBV12-4,TRBJ1-3,CASSLLSSRAGELYTIYF
TRBV5-5,TRBJ2-7,CASSFSVGVDYEQYF
TRBV2,TRBJ1-2,CASTGFGGYTF
TRBV27,TRBJ1-2,CASSFRRESGYTF
TRBV12-3/TRBV12-4,TRBJ2-2,CASSLPLTGKAGELFF
TRBV7-8,TRBJ2-2,CASSFPLYGNTGELFF
TRBV12-3/TRBV12-4,TRBJ1-1,CASSLVGANTEAFF
TRBV11-2,TRBJ2-7,CASSLDRGLAGGSYEQYF
TRBV7-2,TRBJ2-1,CASSLFGSPDNEQFF
TRBV5-6,TRBJ2-7,CASSLYEGSYEQYF
TRBV4-2,TRBJ2-7,CASSPDPASGRRHEQYF
TRBV7-9,TRBJ1-4,CASSSGLGREKLFF
TRBV10-3,TRBJ2-7,CAISPRQGVGYEQYF
TRBV11-2,TRBJ2-2,CASNTGTGELFF
TRBV12-3/TRBV12-4,TRBJ2-5,CASSSNSGGAGETQYF
TRBV18,TRBJ2-1,CASSPRGTGVDNEQFF
TRBV19,TRBJ2-3,CAGSIGQEGTTDTQYF
TRBV28,TRBJ1-4,CASSFGGTETNEKLFF
TRBV3-1,TRBJ2-1,CASSQEVPGTKSWGEQFF
TRBV5-1,TRBJ1-1,CASSLGPSNTEAFF
TRBV7-7,TRBJ2-5,CASSLGGTPSETQYF
TRBV4-1,TRBJ2-7,CASSQGRDGLREQYF
TRBV7-9,TRBJ2-1,CASSSGQGYNEQFF
TRBV5-4,TRBJ2-7,CASSLDSVTYEQYF
TRBV6-1,TRBJ2-2,CASSEVDWSTGKLFF
TRBV28,TRBJ1-1,CASSLGYRRNTEAFF
TRBV15,TRBJ2-3,CATSTLFDTQYF
TRBV9,TRBJ2-1,CASSPGTSGSMVNEQFF
TRBV7-2,TRBJ2-1,CASSSQRVSYNEQFF
TRBV20-1,TRBJ2-3,CSAARLAGGPGDTQYF
TRBV2,TRBJ2-2,CASSDEGRDNTGELFF
TRBV7-6,TRBJ2-2,CASSLTPPVPGSNTGELFF
TRBV9,TRBJ2-5,CASSVGGQQETQYF
TRBV7-2,TRBJ2-7,CASSDLSGTYEQYF
TRBV7-2,TRBJ1-2,CASSLRGDIYGYTF
TRBV27,TRBJ1-1,CASSSTAEIAGRRARNTEAFF
TRBV3-1,TRBJ2-1,CASSPFLLAGSNSYNEQFF
TRBV7-2,TRBJ2-7,CASSFGGPNEQYF
TRBV25-1,TRBJ1-5,CASSEWGKVQPQHF
TRBV11-1,TRBJ2-1,CASSPRLRGPPKLYNEQFF
TRBV5-1,TRBJ2-7,CASSLEIYDRSYEQYF
TRBV4-3,TRBJ2-3,CASSFGTSGSGTDTQYF
TRBV20-1,TRBJ2-1,CSARSVRVVDEQFF
TRBV5-1,TRBJ2-5,CASSFNWGEETQYF
TRBV9,TRBJ2-7,CASSVHGSLDSPSYEQYF